Listed here are 30 T cell receptor beta chains from one sample, sequenced in a study of T-cell memory formation after mild COVID-19. Using its own MiXCR run on the 5' RACE reads, TCRdb lists one record per CDR3 protein. The table has 540,000 or so distinct CDR3 sequences, around 20% seen once. The sequenced material came from PBMCs or a T cell subset sorted from them (not recorded which). The receptors derive from an adult woman who had mild COVID-19 (a few samples of this study predate the infection). Cell type and time point are not known.

The chain uses TRBV29-1 and TRBJ1-1; D is uncertain. The CDR3 extends over 13 amino acids. Germline V lookup: CDR1 SQVTM, CDR2 ANQGSEA. With 6 bases removed from V and 1 base from J, the gap between germline ends came to 12 bases. The CDR3 loop is CSVGVVRNTEAFF. CDR3 sequence (DNA): TGCAGCGTCGGGGTTGTGAGGAACACTGAAGCTTTCTTT.

The chain joins TRBV21-1 to TRBJ2-1. TRBV21-1 is designated a pseudogene. The CDR3 loop spans 17 amino acids. The CDR3 nucleotides read TGTGCCAGCGGGTACATCGTATGGGATCTGTCCTACAATGAGCAGTTCTTC. This sequence encodes CASGYIVWDLSYNEQFF.

This chain links TRBV5-4 with TRBJ2-1; 11 bases line up with TRBD2. Unmatched junction bases numbered 7, after V lost 2 bases and J lost 15 bases. The CDR3 totals 13 residues. Germline values: CDR1 SGHNT, CDR2 YYREEE (reference sequence). CDR3 amino acids: CASSFELAGDLFF. In DNA, the CDR3 is TGTGCCAGCAGCTTCGAACTAGCGGGAGATCTGTTCTTC.

This clonotype was recorded a few times. The chain uses TRBV3-1 and TRBJ2-7; D ambiguous. The germline V gene has CDR1 LGHDT and CDR2 YNNKEL (reference sequence). The CDR3 loop spans 14 amino acids. The V end lost 0 bases, the J end lost 0 bases, and 6 bases lay between the germline ends. Here the CDR3 reads CASSQDVSSYEQYF. The CDR3 nucleotides read TGTGCCAGCAGCCAAGACGTCAGCTCCTACGAGCAGTACTTC.

This clonotype has just a few counts. V usage is TRBV5-1 and J usage is TRBJ1-2; TRBD1 aligns across 7 bases. The CDR3 spans 14 residues. The V gene end was trimmed by 4 bases and the J gene end by 2 bases; junction bases not matched to a gene: 5. Germline V gene data show CDR1 as SGHRS and CDR2 as YFSETQ. CDR3 coding DNA: TGCGCCAGCAGCGCCCAGACAGGGAACTATGGCTACACCTTC. It is translated as CASSAQTGNYGYTF.

In this sample, this clonotype turned up a few times. The chain employs TRBV12-3 or TRBV12-4 and TRBJ2-7; D call uncertain. The CDR3 is 13 residues long. V lost 2 bases and J 4 bases, leaving 9 bases between the germline ends. In DNA, the CDR3 is TGTGCCAGCAGTTTATACATCGGGTACGAGCAGTACTTC. Protein: CASSLYIGYEQYF.

This clonotype has a handful of counts. The chain is built from TRBV30 and TRBJ2-1; D perhaps matches TRBD1 (7 bases). The CDR3 has 15 residues. The V gene's germline CDR1 is GTSNPN and CDR2 SVGIG (reference sequence). Between the trimmed V and J ends, which lost 5 bases and 0 bases, there was a span of 14 bases. The CDR3 here is CAWGWRGPSYNEQFF. CDR3 bases: TGTGCCTGGGGTTGGAGGGGGCCCTCCTACAATGAGCAGTTCTTC.

V and J are TRBV6-5 and TRBJ2-1; unclear D gene. CDR3 length: 19 residues. Per germline, CDR1 MNHEY and CDR2 SVGAGI. The V gene lost 0 bases and the J gene lost 3 bases, with 21 bases spanning the gap. CDR3 sequence reads: CASSYSPDPIVGFYNEQFF. CDR3 bases: TGTGCCAGCAGTTACTCTCCCGATCCAATAGTGGGTTTCTACAATGAGCAGTTCTTC.

This sequence joins TRBV6-2 or TRBV6-3 and TRBJ2-1; TRBD2 matches 10 bases. Trimming at V came to 3 bases and at J to 2 bases, leaving 4 bases not matched to a gene. Germline values: CDR1 MNHEY, CDR2 SVGEGT. The CDR3 consists of 16 residues. In DNA, the CDR3 is TGTGCCAGCAGTTATCTTAGCGGGGGGCCCTACAATGAGCAGTTCTTC. Its translation: CASSYLSGGPYNEQFF.

This clonotype was seen more than once but under ten times. The chain has TRBV5-1 and TRBJ1-5; unclear D gene. The CDR3 spans 13 residues. V gave up 0 bases and J gave up 7 bases, with 8 bases separating them. Germline lookup yields CDR1 SGHRS and CDR2 YFSETQ. CDR3 nucleotide sequence: TGCGCCAGCAGCTTGGCCGAGTTACAGCCCCAGCATTTT. This codes for CASSLAELQPQHF. Together with reference TRBV5-1 and TRBJ1-5, the CDR3 gives the full variable domain: KAGVTQTPRYLIKTRGQQVTLSCSPISGHRSVSWYQQTPGQGLQFLFEYFSETQRNKGNFPGRFSGRQFSNSRSEMNVSTLELGDSALYLCASSLAELQPQHFGDGTRLSIL.

The V and J genes are TRBV25-1 and TRBJ1-1; D is undetermined. CDR3 length equals 12 residues. From germline, CDR1 is MGHDK and CDR2 SYGVNS. The V end was cut by 5 bases, the J end by 5 bases, with 9 bases between. The CDR3 coding sequence is TGTGCCAGCAGTAGGTCGAGAACTGAAGCTTTCTTT. Translated, it gives CASSRSRTEAFF.

This clonotype has more than one count but fewer than ten. The V and J genes are TRBV7-9 and TRBJ2-4, with 11 bases fitting TRBD2. V lost 6 bases, J lost 2 bases, and 9 bases stayed unmatched. From germline, CDR1 is SEHNR and CDR2 FQNEAQ (reference sequence). The CDR3 contains 17 residues. CDR3 amino acids: CASSLAGGGTTKNIQYF. The CDR3 coding sequence is TGTGCCAGCAGTCTAGCGGGAGGAGGAACGACCAAAAACATTCAGTACTTC.

The rearrangement uses TRBV6-5 and TRBJ2-1, with 7 bases identical to TRBD1. CDR1 is MNHEY, CDR2 SVGAGI, per germline. CDR3 length: 15 amino acids. The V and J ends lost 5 bases and 4 bases, in that order; junction bases with no gene match: 8. The CDR3 nucleotides are TGTGCCAGCAGTCTCTCCGGACAGGCTTACAATGAGCAGTTCTTC. Protein product: CASSLSGQAYNEQFF.

The chain is built from TRBV2 and TRBJ2-5, with 9 bases fitting TRBD2. J lost 5 bases, V lost 6 bases, and 16 bases had no gene match. Looked up from germline, CDR1 is SNHLY and CDR2 is FYNNEI. This CDR3 spans 17 amino acids. CDR3 loop: CASSPPTSGAAGETQYF. The CDR3 DNA sequence: TGTGCCAGCAGCCCCCCGACTAGCGGAGCGGCGGGGGAGACCCAGTACTTC. Variable domain in full (rest from reference TRBV2 and TRBJ2-5): EPEVTQTPSHQVTQMGQEVILRCVPISNHLYFYWYRQILGQKVEFLVSFYNNEISEKSEIFDDQFSVERPDGSNFTLKIRSTKLEDSAMYFCASSPPTSGAAGETQYFGPGTRLLVL.

This clonotype has just a few counts. This chain links TRBV5-5 with TRBJ2-5; 7 nucleotides match TRBD2. CDR3 length: 17 amino acids. The V gene's germline CDR1 is SGHKS and CDR2 YYEKEE (reference sequence). J lost 1 base, V lost 0 bases, and 9 bases had no gene match. This chain's CDR3 is CASSLEWMLAAQETQYF. The CDR3 DNA is TGTGCCAGCAGCTTGGAATGGATGCTAGCGGCCCAAGAGACCCAGTACTTC.

The chain has TRBV20-1 and TRBJ2-3; D may be TRBD2 (6 bases). This CDR3 is 12 amino acids long. In germline, CDR1 is DFQATT, CDR2 SNEGSKA (reference sequence). Trimming cost V 1 base and J 8 bases, with 10 bases left between them. DNA for the CDR3: TGCAGTGCTAGAGGACTAGTCGGTACGCAGTATTTT. Its translation: CSARGLVGTQYF.

This clonotype was counted between two and nine times. The chain carries TRBV7-3 and TRBJ2-3; 7 nucleotides line up with TRBD1. This CDR3 region has 14 residues. V was clipped by 4 bases and J by 4 bases; unmatched bases: 5. Germline-derived CDR1 and CDR2 are SGHTA and FQGTGA. CDR3 sequence reads: CASSSRGFPDTQYF. CDR3 coding DNA: TGTGCCAGCAGCTCCAGGGGGTTCCCAGATACGCAGTATTTT.

V usage is TRBV7-2 and J usage is TRBJ2-3; TRBD2 agrees at 10 bases. Trimming at V came to 4 bases and at J to 8 bases, leaving 9 bases not matched to a gene. Germline values: CDR1 SGHTA, CDR2 FQGNSA. CDR3 length: 15 amino acids. The CDR3 loop is CASSSSGRALSTQYF. DNA for the CDR3: TGTGCCAGCAGCTCGAGCGGGAGGGCCCTTAGTACGCAGTATTTT.

This clonotype was observed a few times. The gene calls are TRBV7-9 and TRBJ2-1, with TRBD2 identical over 9 bases. J was trimmed by 2 bases and V by 5 bases; bases with no gene match: 7. The CDR3 spans 16 residues. From germline, CDR1 is SEHNR and CDR2 FQNEAQ (reference sequence). CDR3 sequence: CASSPGSGRAYNEQFF. The DNA of the CDR3 is TGTGCCAGCAGCCCAGGTAGCGGGAGAGCCTACAATGAGCAGTTCTTC.

The V and J genes are TRBV10-3 and TRBJ1-1; possibly TRBD1 for D (5 bases). V was cut by 4 bases and J by 3 bases, with 9 bases left in between. The germline CDR1 and CDR2 sequences are ENHRY and SYGVKD. This CDR3 has 13 residues. CDR3: CAISGVGDTEAFF. CDR3 DNA sequence: TGTGCCATCAGTGGAGTAGGGGACACTGAAGCTTTCTTT.

This chain joins TRBV6-5 and TRBJ2-7; 7 bases line up with TRBD1. The V and J ends lost 0 bases and 5 bases, in that order; junction bases with no gene match: 4. Germline V lookup: CDR1 MNHEY, CDR2 SVGAGI. The CDR3 runs to 14 residues. Here the CDR3 DNA reads TGTGCCAGCAGTTACTCGACAGGGTTGAACGAGCAGTACTTC. Its protein product is CASSYSTGLNEQYF.

The chain combines TRBV6-5 with TRBJ1-4; 8 bases match TRBD1. The germline gives CDR1 MNHEY, CDR2 SVGAGI. V was pared by 6 bases and J by 5 bases, with 2 bases of the junction left unmatched. The CDR3 is 13 residues long. The DNA of the CDR3 is TGTGCCAGCAGAAGACAGGGGAATGAAAAACTGTTTTTT. Amino acids: CASRRQGNEKLFF.

The chain couples TRBV27 to TRBJ2-1; 10 nucleotides agree with TRBD2. Germline assignment: CDR1 MNHEY and CDR2 SMNVEV (reference sequence). This CDR3 is built from 17 residues. Germline trimming cut 8 bases from V and 7 bases from J; bases unmatched to any gene: 17. Here the CDR3 reads CASLVRVGAGGRNEQFF. The CDR3 nucleotides are TGTGCCAGCCTCGTTCGGGTAGGAGCGGGGGGGCGAAATGAGCAGTTCTTC.

This chain uses TRBV5-1 with TRBJ2-1; weak D call: TRBD2 (7 bases). CDR3 length equals 16 residues. V dropped 0 bases and J dropped 6 bases, with 16 bases sitting between them. Looked up from germline, CDR1 is SGHRS and CDR2 is YFSETQ. For the CDR3, the DNA is TGCGCCAGCAGCTTGGTTGGAGGGGGGGCGCCCAATGAGCAGTTCTTC. It encodes CASSLVGGGAPNEQFF. Filled out from reference TRBV5-1 and TRBJ2-1, the complete variable domain reads KAGVTQTPRYLIKTRGQQVTLSCSPISGHRSVSWYQQTPGQGLQFLFEYFSETQRNKGNFPGRFSGRQFSNSRSEMNVSTLELGDSALYLCASSLVGGGAPNEQFFGPGTRLTVL.

This clonotype was detected a few times. This sequence joins TRBV12-3 or TRBV12-4 and TRBJ2-2; 9 bases are shared with TRBD1. CDR3 length: 14 residues. V shed 7 bases, J shed 7 bases, and the junction held 7 bases outside the gene matches. The DNA for the CDR3 is TGTGCCAGCACCCCGGGACAGGGTTACGGGGAGCTGTTTTTT. It codes for CASTPGQGYGELFF.

The chain joins TRBV5-1 to TRBJ2-7; 8 bases align to TRBD2. In germline, CDR1 is SGHRS, CDR2 YFSETQ. With V trimmed by 2 bases and J by 2 bases, 6 bases remained unmatched. The CDR3 covers 15 residues. The CDR3 protein is CASSLGSGTTYEQYF. The DNA for the CDR3 is TGCGCCAGCAGCTTAGGTAGCGGGACCACCTACGAGCAGTACTTC.

The rearrangement links TRBV12-3 or TRBV12-4 to TRBJ1-1, with TRBD1 identical over 12 bases. The V and J ends lost 6 bases and 4 bases, in that order; junction bases with no gene match: 9. There are 16 residues in the CDR3. The CDR3 loop reads CASRSRGQGAITEAFF. The CDR3 DNA follows: TGTGCCAGCAGATCTCGGGGACAGGGGGCGATCACTGAAGCTTTCTTT.

The table lists this clonotype with many counts. The chain joins TRBV12-3 or TRBV12-4 to TRBJ1-1, with 8 bases matching TRBD1. Unmatched junction bases numbered 10, after V lost 6 bases and J lost 1 base. The CDR3 runs to 16 residues. The CDR3 coding sequence is TGTGCCAGCAGACTAGGGACAGGCGCCAAGAACACTGAAGCTTTCTTT. It translates to CASRLGTGAKNTEAFF.

This clonotype was counted ten times or more. The J gene is TRBJ2-1, the V gene TRBV6-5; D may be TRBD1 (6 bases). This CDR3 spans 16 amino acids. CDR1 is MNHEY and CDR2 is SVGAGI in the germline V gene. Deletions cut 0 bases from V and 9 bases from J, with 18 bases between. CDR3 loop: CASSYSALVQGGEQFF. CDR3 DNA sequence: TGTGCCAGCAGTTACTCGGCTTTGGTACAGGGTGGTGAGCAGTTCTTC.

This clonotype was counted only a few times. This chain links TRBV20-1 with TRBJ2-1; perhaps D is TRBD1 or TRBD2 (6 bases each). This CDR3 has 15 amino acids. The V end lost 0 bases, the J end lost 4 bases, and 13 bases lay between the germline ends. Germline-derived CDR1 and CDR2 are DFQATT and SNEGSKA (reference sequence). The CDR3 reads CSARDPEGVYNEQFF. The CDR3 DNA reads as TGCAGTGCTAGAGATCCGGAGGGGGTATACAATGAGCAGTTCTTC.